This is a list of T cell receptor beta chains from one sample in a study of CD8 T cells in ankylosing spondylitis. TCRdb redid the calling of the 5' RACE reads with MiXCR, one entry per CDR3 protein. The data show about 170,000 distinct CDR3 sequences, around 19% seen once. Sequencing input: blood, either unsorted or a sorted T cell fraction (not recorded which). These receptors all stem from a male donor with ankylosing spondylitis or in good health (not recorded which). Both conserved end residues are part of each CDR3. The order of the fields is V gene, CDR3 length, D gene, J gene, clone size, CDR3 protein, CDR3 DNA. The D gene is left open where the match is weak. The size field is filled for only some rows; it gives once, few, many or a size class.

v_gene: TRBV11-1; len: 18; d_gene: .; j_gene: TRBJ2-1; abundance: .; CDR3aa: CASSLAGITGSSYNEQFF; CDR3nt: TGTGCCAGCAGCTTAGCGGGGATCACAGGGAGCTCCTACAATGAGCAGTTCTTC
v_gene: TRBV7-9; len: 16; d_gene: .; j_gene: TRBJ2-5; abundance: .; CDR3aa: CASSLMGGRRQETQYF; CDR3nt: TGTGCCAGCAGCTTAATGGGAGGTAGACGCCAAGAGACCCAGTACTTC
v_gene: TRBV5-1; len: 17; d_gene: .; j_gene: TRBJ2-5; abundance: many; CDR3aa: CASSLESRGNVKETQYF; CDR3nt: TGCGCCAGCAGCTTGGAGAGTAGGGGGAATGTCAAGGAGACCCAGTACTTC
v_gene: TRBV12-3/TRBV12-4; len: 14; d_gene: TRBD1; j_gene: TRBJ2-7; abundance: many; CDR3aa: CASSLGQAIYEQYF; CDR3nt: TGTGCCAGCAGTCTGGGACAGGCGATATACGAGCAGTACTTC
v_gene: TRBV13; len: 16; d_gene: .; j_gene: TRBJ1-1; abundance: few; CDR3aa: CASSEPAILGNTEAFF; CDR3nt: TGTGCCAGCAGCGAGCCAGCTATCTTGGGAAACACTGAAGCTTTCTTT
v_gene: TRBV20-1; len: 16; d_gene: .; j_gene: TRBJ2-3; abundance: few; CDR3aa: CSAQRAGVRLTDTQYF; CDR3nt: TGCAGTGCCCAACGAGCGGGTGTGCGGCTTACAGATACGCAGTATTTT
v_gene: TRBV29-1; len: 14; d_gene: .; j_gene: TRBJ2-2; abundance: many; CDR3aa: CSVEAGDLTGELFF; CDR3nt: TGCAGCGTTGAAGCGGGGGACCTCACCGGGGAGCTGTTTTTT
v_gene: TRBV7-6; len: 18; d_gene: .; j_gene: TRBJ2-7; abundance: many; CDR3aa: CASSPTPLGSQTSYEQYF; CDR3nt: TGTGCCAGCAGCCCGACTCCTTTGGGCTCGCAAACCTCCTACGAGCAGTACTTC
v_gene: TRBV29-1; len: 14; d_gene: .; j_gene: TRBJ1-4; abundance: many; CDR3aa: CSVSDSLSREKLFF; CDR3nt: TGCAGCGTTTCTGACAGCCTCAGCCGGGAAAAACTGTTTTTT
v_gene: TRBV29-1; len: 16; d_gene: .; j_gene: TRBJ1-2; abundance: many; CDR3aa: CSVEEVTGREPIGYTF; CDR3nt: TGCAGCGTTGAAGAAGTCACAGGAAGAGAACCTATTGGCTACACCTTC
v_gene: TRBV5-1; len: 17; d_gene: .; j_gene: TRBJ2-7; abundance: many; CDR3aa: CASSMDAFLADDVEQYF; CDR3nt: TGCGCCAGCAGCATGGACGCCTTTCTGGCAGACGATGTCGAGCAGTACTTC
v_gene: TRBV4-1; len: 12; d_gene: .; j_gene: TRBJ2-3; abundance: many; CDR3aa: CASSQTRDTQYF; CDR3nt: TGCGCCAGCAGCCAGACCCGGGATACGCAGTATTTT
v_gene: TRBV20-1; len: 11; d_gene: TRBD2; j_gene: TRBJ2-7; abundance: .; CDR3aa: CSANSGRAQYF; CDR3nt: TGCAGTGCTAATAGCGGGAGGGCCCAGTACTTC
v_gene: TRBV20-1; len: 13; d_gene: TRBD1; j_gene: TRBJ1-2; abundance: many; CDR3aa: CSAGPDRPYGYTF; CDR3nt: TGCAGTGCTGGCCCGGACAGGCCCTATGGCTACACCTTC
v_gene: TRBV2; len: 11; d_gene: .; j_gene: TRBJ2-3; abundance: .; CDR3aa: CALLGADTQYF; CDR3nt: TGTGCCCTACTGGGAGCAGATACGCAGTATTTT
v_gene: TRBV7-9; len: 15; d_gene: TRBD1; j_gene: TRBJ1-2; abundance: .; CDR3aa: CASSFSGTGPYGYTF; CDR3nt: TGTGCCAGCAGCTTTAGCGGGACAGGCCCCTATGGCTACACCTTC
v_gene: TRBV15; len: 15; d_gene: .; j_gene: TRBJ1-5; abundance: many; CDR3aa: CATSRDGGNNQPQHF; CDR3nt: TGTGCCACCAGCAGAGATGGAGGGAACAATCAGCCCCAGCATTTT
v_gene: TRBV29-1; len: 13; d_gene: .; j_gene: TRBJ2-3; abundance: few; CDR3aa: CSVDRGLTDTQYF; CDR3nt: TGCAGCGTTGACAGGGGCCTAACAGATACGCAGTATTTT
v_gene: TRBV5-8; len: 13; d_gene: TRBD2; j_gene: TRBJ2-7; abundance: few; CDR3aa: CASSLVLGGRLYF; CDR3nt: TGTGCCAGCAGCTTGGTGTTAGGCGGGAGACTTTACTTC
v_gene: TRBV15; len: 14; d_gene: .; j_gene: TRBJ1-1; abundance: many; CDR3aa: CATRDRQEDTEAFF; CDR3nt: TGTGCCACCAGAGACCGACAGGAGGACACTGAAGCTTTCTTT
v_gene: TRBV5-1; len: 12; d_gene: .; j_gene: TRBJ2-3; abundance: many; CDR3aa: CASSSNIDTQYF; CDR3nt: TGCGCCAGCAGCTCGAATATAGATACGCAGTATTTT
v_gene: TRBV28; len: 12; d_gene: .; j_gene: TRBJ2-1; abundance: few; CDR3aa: CASSFTRYEQFF; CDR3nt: TGTGCCAGCAGTTTCACTAGGTATGAGCAGTTCTTC
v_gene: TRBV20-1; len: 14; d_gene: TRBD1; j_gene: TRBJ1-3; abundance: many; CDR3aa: CSALRGLDGNTIYF; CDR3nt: TGCAGTGCTTTAAGGGGGCTTGATGGAAACACCATATATTTT
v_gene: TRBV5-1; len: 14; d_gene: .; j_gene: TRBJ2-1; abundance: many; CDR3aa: CASSLTGTVNEQFF; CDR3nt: TGCGCCAGCAGCTTGACGGGCACGGTAAATGAGCAGTTCTTC
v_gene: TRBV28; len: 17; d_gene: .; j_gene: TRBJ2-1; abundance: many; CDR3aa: CASTTSRAASSYNEQFF; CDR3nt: TGTGCCAGCACCACCTCAAGAGCGGCTAGCTCCTACAATGAGCAGTTCTTC
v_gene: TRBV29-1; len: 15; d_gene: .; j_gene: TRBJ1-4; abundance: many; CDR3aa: CSVTRATEGDEKLFF; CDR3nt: TGCAGCGTGACCCGGGCGACAGAAGGGGATGAAAAACTGTTTTTT
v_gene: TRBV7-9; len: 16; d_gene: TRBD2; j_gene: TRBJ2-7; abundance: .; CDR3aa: CASSIGLAGGTYEQYF; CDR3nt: TGTGCCAGCAGCATCGGACTAGCGGGAGGAACCTACGAGCAGTACTTC
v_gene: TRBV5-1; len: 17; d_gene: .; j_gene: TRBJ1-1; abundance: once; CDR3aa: CASSLGSPSLMNTEAFF; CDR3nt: TGCGCCAGCAGCTTGGGCAGCCCGTCTTTGATGAACACTGAAGCTTTCTTT
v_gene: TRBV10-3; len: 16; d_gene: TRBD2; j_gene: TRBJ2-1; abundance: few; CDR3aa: CAISESRLAADNEQFF; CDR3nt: TGTGCCATCAGTGAGTCCCGACTAGCGGCGGACAATGAGCAGTTCTTC
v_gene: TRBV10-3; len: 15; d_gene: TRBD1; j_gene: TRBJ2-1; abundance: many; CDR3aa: CAISERTGGYNEQFF; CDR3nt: TGTGCCATCAGTGAGAGGACAGGGGGCTACAATGAGCAGTTCTTC
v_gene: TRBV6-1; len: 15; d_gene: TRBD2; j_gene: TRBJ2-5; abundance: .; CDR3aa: CASSAASGHQETQYF; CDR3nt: TGTGCCAGCAGTGCCGCTAGCGGGCATCAAGAGACCCAGTACTTC
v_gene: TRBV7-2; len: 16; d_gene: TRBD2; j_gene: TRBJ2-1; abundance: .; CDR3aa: CASSPPGTSLYNEQFF; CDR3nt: TGTGCCAGCAGCCCCCCCGGGACTAGCCTCTACAATGAGCAGTTCTTC
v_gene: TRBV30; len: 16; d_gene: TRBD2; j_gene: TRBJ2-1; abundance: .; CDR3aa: CAWNGRRTSGKDEQFF; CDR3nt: TGTGCCTGGAACGGACGGAGGACTAGCGGGAAGGATGAGCAGTTCTTC
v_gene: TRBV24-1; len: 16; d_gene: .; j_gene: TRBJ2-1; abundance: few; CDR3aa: CATSDHRTLKGNEQFF; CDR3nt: TGTGCCACCAGTGACCACCGGACTTTAAAGGGCAATGAGCAGTTCTTC
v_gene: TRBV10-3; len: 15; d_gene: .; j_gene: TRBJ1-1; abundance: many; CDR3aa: CAISAPPDSNTEAFF; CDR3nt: TGTGCCATCAGTGCCCCCCCGGACAGCAACACTGAAGCTTTCTTT
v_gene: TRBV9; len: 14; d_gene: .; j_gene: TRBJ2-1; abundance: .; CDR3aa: CASSVGATPNEQFF; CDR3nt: TGTGCCAGCAGCGTTGGAGCGACTCCTAATGAGCAGTTCTTC
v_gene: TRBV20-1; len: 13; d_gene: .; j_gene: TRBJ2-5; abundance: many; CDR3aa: CSAPSTGWETQYF; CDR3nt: TGCAGTGCCCCGAGCACAGGGTGGGAGACCCAGTACTTC
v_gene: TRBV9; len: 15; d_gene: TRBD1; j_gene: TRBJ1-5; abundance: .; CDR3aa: CASSERTGGNQPQHF; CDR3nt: TGTGCCAGCAGCGAACGGACAGGGGGCAATCAGCCCCAGCATTTT
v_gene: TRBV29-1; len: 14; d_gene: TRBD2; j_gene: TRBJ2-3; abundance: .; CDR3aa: CSVVRAGESDTQYF; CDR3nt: TGCAGCGTTGTCAGGGCGGGAGAATCCGATACGCAGTATTTT
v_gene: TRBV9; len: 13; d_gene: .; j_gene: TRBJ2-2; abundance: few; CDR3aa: CASSVVPSGELFF; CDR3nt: TGTGCCAGCAGCGTAGTTCCATCCGGGGAGCTGTTTTTT
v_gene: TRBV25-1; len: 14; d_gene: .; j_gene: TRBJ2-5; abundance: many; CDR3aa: CASSDVGAVETQYF; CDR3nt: TGTGCCAGCAGTGACGTGGGAGCGGTAGAGACCCAGTACTTC